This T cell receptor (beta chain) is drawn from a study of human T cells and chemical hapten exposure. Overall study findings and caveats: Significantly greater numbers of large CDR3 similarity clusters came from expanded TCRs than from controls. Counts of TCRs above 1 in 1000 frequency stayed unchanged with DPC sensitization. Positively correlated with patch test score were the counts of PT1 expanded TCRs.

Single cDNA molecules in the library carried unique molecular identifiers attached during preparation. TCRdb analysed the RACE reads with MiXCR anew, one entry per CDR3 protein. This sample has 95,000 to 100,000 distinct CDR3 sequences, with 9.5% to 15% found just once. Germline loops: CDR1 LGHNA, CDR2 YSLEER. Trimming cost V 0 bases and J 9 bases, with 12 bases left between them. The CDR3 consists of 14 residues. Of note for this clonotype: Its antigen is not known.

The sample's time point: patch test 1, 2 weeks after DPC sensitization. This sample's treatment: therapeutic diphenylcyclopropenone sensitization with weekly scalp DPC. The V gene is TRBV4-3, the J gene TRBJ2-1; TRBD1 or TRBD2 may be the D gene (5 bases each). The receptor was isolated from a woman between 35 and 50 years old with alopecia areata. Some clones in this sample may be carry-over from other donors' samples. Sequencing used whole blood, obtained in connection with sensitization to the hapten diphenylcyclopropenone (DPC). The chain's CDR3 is CASSQDVGRVEQFF. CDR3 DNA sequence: TGCGCCAGCAGCCAAGATGTGGGGCGGGTTGAGCAGTTCTTC.